A selection of T cell receptor beta chains follows, all from one sample in a study of blood T cell repertoires in COVID-19. Assay used: immunoSEQ multiplex PCR; TCRdb lists only in-frame clones, some missing. The sample lists about 190,000 clones, around nine tenths occurring once. Specimen: peripheral blood. These receptors all come from a man aged 35-49 years with acute or convalescent COVID-19. The CDR3 runs from the conserved cysteine through the conserved F or W. The order of the fields is clone size, J gene, D gene, V gene, CDR3 protein, CDR3 DNA. D genes are given only for firm matches. Clone size is not always given. Where it is, it says once, few, many or a class for expanded clones.

abundance: once
j_gene: TRBJ2-4
d_gene: .
v_gene: TRBV5-4
CDR3aa: CASSSGGLNIQYF
CDR3nt: TGTGCCAGCAGCTCCGGGGGATTAAACATTCAGTACTTC

abundance: .
j_gene: TRBJ1-3
d_gene: TRBD1
v_gene: TRBV5-4
CDR3aa: CASSLEPGGDTIYF
CDR3nt: TGTGCCAGCAGCTTGGAGCCAGGGGGAGACACCATATATTTT

abundance: .
j_gene: TRBJ2-3
d_gene: TRBD1
v_gene: TRBV7-2
CDR3aa: CASSFTGTVEDTQYF
CDR3nt: TGTGCCAGCAGCTTCACCGGGACAGTGGAAGATACGCAGTATTTT

abundance: .
j_gene: TRBJ2-1
d_gene: .
v_gene: TRBV11-2
CDR3aa: CASSSMRDNEQFF
CDR3nt: TGTGCCAGCAGCTCTATGCGAGACAATGAGCAGTTCTTC

abundance: .
j_gene: TRBJ1-4
d_gene: .
v_gene: TRBV15
CDR3aa: CATSTPVGDGVEKLFF
CDR3nt: TGTGCCACCAGCACACCTGTGGGTGACGGGGTTGAAAAACTGTTTTTT

abundance: .
j_gene: TRBJ1-1
d_gene: .
v_gene: TRBV19
CDR3aa: CASTLGQGEAFF
CDR3nt: TGTGCCAGTACCCTCGGGCAGGGGGAAGCTTTCTTT

abundance: .
j_gene: TRBJ2-7
d_gene: TRBD2
v_gene: TRBV27
CDR3aa: CASSLGGGRYEQYF
CDR3nt: TGTGCCAGCAGCTTGGGGGGGGGTCGGTACGAGCAGTACTTC

abundance: .
j_gene: TRBJ1-6
d_gene: .
v_gene: TRBV4-3
CDR3aa: CASSQDVAGNSPLHF
CDR3nt: TGCGCCAGCAGCCAAGATGTGGCAGGGAATTCACCCCTCCACTTT

abundance: .
j_gene: TRBJ2-7
d_gene: .
v_gene: TRBV6-5
CDR3aa: CASSYSGGYSYEQYF
CDR3nt: TGTGCCAGCAGTTACTCGGGGGGTTATTCCTACGAGCAGTACTTC

abundance: .
j_gene: TRBJ2-5
d_gene: TRBD1
v_gene: TRBV15
CDR3aa: CATQRQGWGETQYF
CDR3nt: TGTGCCACCCAGCGACAGGGATGGGGAGAGACCCAGTACTTC

abundance: .
j_gene: TRBJ2-5
d_gene: .
v_gene: TRBV5-6
CDR3aa: CASRRQVRRDQETQYF
CDR3nt: TGTGCCAGCAGGCGACAGGTCAGACGGGATCAAGAGACCCAGTACTTC

abundance: .
j_gene: TRBJ1-2
d_gene: TRBD1
v_gene: TRBV5-4
CDR3aa: CASSAPGGSAYGYTF
CDR3nt: TGTGCCAGCAGTGCACCAGGGGGCTCAGCCTATGGCTACACCTTC

abundance: .
j_gene: TRBJ2-2
d_gene: .
v_gene: TRBV6-5
CDR3aa: CASRWGVANTGELFF
CDR3nt: TGTGCCAGCAGGTGGGGCGTAGCGAACACCGGGGAGCTGTTTTTT

abundance: few
j_gene: TRBJ1-3
d_gene: .
v_gene: TRBV12-5
CDR3aa: CASGDHWESGNTIYF
CDR3nt: TGTGCTAGTGGGGATCACTGGGAGAGTGGAAACACCATATATTTT

abundance: .
j_gene: TRBJ1-1
d_gene: .
v_gene: TRBV18
CDR3aa: CASSPGGRGLNTEAFF
CDR3nt: TGTGCCAGCTCACCAGGTGGACGGGGTCTGAACACTGAAGCTTTCTTT

abundance: .
j_gene: TRBJ2-7
d_gene: .
v_gene: TRBV11-2
CDR3aa: CASSSKDRIYEQYF
CDR3nt: TGTGCCAGCAGCTCAAAAGACAGGATCTACGAGCAGTACTTC

abundance: once
j_gene: TRBJ1-4
d_gene: .
v_gene: TRBV5-1
CDR3aa: CASMDSFNEKLFF
CDR3nt: TGCGCCAGTATGGACAGTTTTAATGAAAAACTGTTTTTT

abundance: .
j_gene: TRBJ2-7
d_gene: TRBD2
v_gene: TRBV27
CDR3aa: CASRPGLAGYEQYF
CDR3nt: TGTGCCAGCAGACCCGGACTAGCGGGCTACGAGCAGTACTTC

abundance: .
j_gene: TRBJ2-1
d_gene: TRBD2
v_gene: TRBV7-2
CDR3aa: CASSFRLAGWDEQFF
CDR3nt: TGTGCCAGCAGCTTTAGGTTAGCGGGGTGGGATGAGCAGTTCTTC

abundance: .
j_gene: TRBJ2-5
d_gene: TRBD2
v_gene: TRBV7-2
CDR3aa: CASSLVAGGPGETQYF
CDR3nt: TGTGCCAGCAGCCTCGTAGCGGGGGGTCCCGGGGAGACCCAGTACTTC

abundance: .
j_gene: TRBJ1-5
d_gene: .
v_gene: TRBV12-2
CDR3aa: CASRLGRKGLGTGVDQPQHF
CDR3nt: TGTGCAAGTCGCTTAGGGCGGAAAGGACTCGGGACAGGGGTGGATCAGCCCCAGCATTTT

abundance: once
j_gene: TRBJ2-3
d_gene: TRBD1
v_gene: TRBV28
CDR3aa: CASIPGPGTGWTDTQYF
CDR3nt: TGTGCCAGCATCCCTGGGCCCGGGACAGGGTGGACAGATACGCAGTATTTT

abundance: .
j_gene: TRBJ2-7
d_gene: TRBD1
v_gene: TRBV4-1
CDR3aa: CASSQGGQAHEQYF
CDR3nt: TGCGCCAGCAGCCAAGGCGGACAGGCCCACGAGCAGTACTTC

abundance: once
j_gene: TRBJ2-7
d_gene: .
v_gene: TRBV5-1
CDR3aa: CASSLAETALYEQYF
CDR3nt: TGCGCCAGCAGCTTGGCCGAGACAGCTCTCTACGAGCAGTACTTC

abundance: .
j_gene: TRBJ2-3
d_gene: .
v_gene: TRBV6-4
CDR3aa: CASSVNEATSTDTQYF
CDR3nt: TGTGCCAGCAGTGTAAACGAAGCGACTAGCACAGATACGCAGTATTTT

abundance: .
j_gene: TRBJ2-3
d_gene: .
v_gene: TRBV9
CDR3aa: CASSVTGDTDTQYF
CDR3nt: TGTGCCAGCAGCGTAACGGGGGACACAGATACGCAGTATTTT

abundance: .
j_gene: TRBJ1-2
d_gene: .
v_gene: TRBV4-3
CDR3aa: CASSQSTRTDYYGYTF
CDR3nt: TGCGCCAGCAGCCAATCCACCCGGACAGACTACTATGGCTACACCTTC

abundance: .
j_gene: TRBJ2-7
d_gene: .
v_gene: TRBV20-1
CDR3aa: CSARTNNEQYF
CDR3nt: TGCAGTGCTAGGACTAATAACGAGCAGTACTTC

abundance: .
j_gene: TRBJ1-1
d_gene: .
v_gene: TRBV7-2
CDR3aa: CASSRQVLTEAFF
CDR3nt: TGTGCCAGCAGCCGACAGGTTTTGACTGAAGCTTTCTTT

abundance: .
j_gene: TRBJ1-5
d_gene: TRBD1
v_gene: TRBV6-6
CDR3aa: CASSRTPGQGTGPQHF
CDR3nt: TGTGCCAGCAGTCGGACACCGGGACAGGGGACCGGGCCCCAGCATTTT

abundance: .
j_gene: TRBJ2-7
d_gene: .
v_gene: TRBV10-3
CDR3aa: CAISGQEQYEQYF
CDR3nt: TGTGCCATCAGTGGACAGGAGCAGTACGAGCAGTACTTC

abundance: .
j_gene: TRBJ1-1
d_gene: .
v_gene: TRBV6-5
CDR3aa: CASSYDSLNTEAFF
CDR3nt: TGTGCCAGCAGTTACGACAGTCTGAACACTGAAGCTTTCTTT

abundance: .
j_gene: TRBJ2-1
d_gene: TRBD2
v_gene: TRBV3-1/TRBV3-2
CDR3aa: CASSPLPPSGGANEQFF
CDR3nt: TGTGCCAGCAGCCCCCTCCCTCCTAGCGGGGGGGCTAATGAGCAGTTCTTC

abundance: .
j_gene: TRBJ2-1
d_gene: TRBD2
v_gene: TRBV9
CDR3aa: CASSVGRGGKYNEQFF
CDR3nt: TGTGCCAGCAGCGTAGGTCGGGGGGGGAAATACAATGAGCAGTTCTTC